A selection of T cell receptor beta chains follows, all from one sample in a study of CD8 T cells in Susac syndrome. TCRdb re-analysed the immunoSEQ multiplex PCR reads in MiXCR, keeping a single row per CDR3 protein. The table includes approximately 190,000 distinct CDR3 sequences, 75% to 95% detected once. The sample taken for sequencing was CD4+ T cells from PBMCs. These TCRs come from a human donor with Susac syndrome. CDR3s include the opening cysteine and the closing phenylalanine or tryptophan. D genes are given only for firm matches. Not every row has a clone size; where given, it reads once, few, many or a size class.

TRBD1,TRBV27,TRBJ1-2,.,TGTGCCAGCAGTTTTCGAGACAGGGGGCGGGATGGCTACACCTTC,CASSFRDRGRDGYTF
TRBD2,TRBV5-1,TRBJ2-1,.,TGCGCCAGCAGCATCCAAGGGGCTAGCGGCAATGAGCAGTTCTTC,CASSIQGASGNEQFF
TRBD1,TRBV5-1,TRBJ2-7,once,TGCGCCAGCAGCTACGACAGGGGCATCGCCTACGAGCAGTACTTC,CASSYDRGIAYEQYF
TRBD1,TRBV7-9,TRBJ1-1,.,TGTGCCAGCAGCTTAGGAGGACAGGGGACTGAAGCTTTCTTT,CASSLGGQGTEAFF
.,TRBV5-1,TRBJ1-1,.,TGCGCCAGCAGCTTGGGTGGGTTACCTGAAGCTTTCTTT,CASSLGGLPEAFF
.,TRBV25-1,TRBJ1-1,.,TGTGCCAGCAGTGAATCAGGCAGGCTAACTGAAGCTTTCTTT,CASSESGRLTEAFF
TRBD2,TRBV20-1,TRBJ2-7,.,TGCAGTGCTAGTCCCCCTCCGGGGTTGGGACTAGCGGGGTCGCTCTCCTACGAGCAGTACTTC,CSASPPPGLGLAGSLSYEQYF
.,TRBV20-1,TRBJ2-7,.,TGCAGTGCTAGTCCCAGCTCCTACGAGCAGTACTTC,CSASPSSYEQYF
.,TRBV6-2/TRBV6-3,TRBJ1-1,once,TGTGCCAGCAGTTACGCGCCCAAGCGGCTAACCTCTGAAGCTTTCTTT,CASSYAPKRLTSEAFF
.,TRBV4-1,TRBJ2-7,.,TGCGCCAGCAGCCAAGCTACGGGCAGGGGTCGGGAGCAGTACTTC,CASSQATGRGREQYF
.,TRBV3-1,TRBJ2-3,.,TGTGCCAGCAGCCAGAGTAGCGGAATCAAAGGGGATACGCAGTATTTT,CASSQSSGIKGDTQYF
.,TRBV5-1,TRBJ1-4,.,TGCGCCAGCAGCTTGGGCTACGGTTACTCAAATGAAAAACTGTTTTTT,CASSLGYGYSNEKLFF
TRBD1,TRBV27,TRBJ1-4,.,TGTGCCAGCAGCAAGACAGGGAGTAATGAAAAACTGTTTTTT,CASSKTGSNEKLFF
.,TRBV28,TRBJ2-7,.,TGTGCCAGCAGTTCGCCGGGACATCTCTACGAGCAGTACTTC,CASSSPGHLYEQYF
TRBD1,TRBV5-6,TRBJ1-1,.,TGTGCCAGCAGTCTTCCGGGACAGGCTTTTGAAGCTTTCTTT,CASSLPGQAFEAFF
.,TRBV27,TRBJ2-5,.,TGTGCCAGCAGTTCCCGGTTGGGTGGGGGAGAGACCCAGTACTTC,CASSSRLGGGETQYF
TRBD1,TRBV12-5,TRBJ2-2,.,TGTGCTAGTGGTTTGGTACCCGGGACAGGGCAAAGGGAGGAGCTGTTTTTT,CASGLVPGTGQREELFF
.,TRBV11-2,TRBJ2-3,few,TGTGCCAGCAGCTCAAGCACAGATACGCAGTATTTT,CASSSSTDTQYF
.,TRBV20-1,TRBJ1-4,.,TGCAGTGCTAGCTTTCCCCGGAGGACTAAAAAACTGTTTTTT,CSASFPRRTKKLFF
.,TRBV30,TRBJ2-2,.,TGTGCCTGGGACCCGACACAGGCCGGGGAGCTGTTTTTT,CAWDPTQAGELFF
TRBD1,TRBV30,TRBJ2-1,once,TGTGCTTCTGGGGACAGTAAGCAGTTCTTC,CASGDSKQFF
.,TRBV14,TRBJ2-3,.,TGTGCCAGCAGCCAAGATGTGGCGAGGAGCACAGATACGCAGTATTTT,CASSQDVARSTDTQYF
.,TRBV29-1,TRBJ2-2,.,TGCAGCGGCGTAGGATGGGGGGGCAAGAACACCGGGGAGCTGTTTTTT,CSGVGWGGKNTGELFF
TRBD2,TRBV2,TRBJ2-5,.,TGTGCCAGCTCAAAGGGTCTAGCGGGAGGCGGTGAGACCCAGTACTTC,CASSKGLAGGGETQYF
.,TRBV27,TRBJ1-1,.,TGTGCCAGCAGTTCGTCAGGGGCGGGGGGGGACACTGAAGCTTTCTTT,CASSSSGAGGDTEAFF
.,TRBV6-2/TRBV6-3,TRBJ2-6,.,TGTGCCAGCAGCCTAACCAACGGGGATTCTCTCCTCTCTGGGGCCAACGTCCTGACTTTC,CASSLTNGDSLLSGANVLTF
.,TRBV12-3/TRBV12-4,TRBJ2-6,.,TGTGCCAGCAGTTTAAGTGGTTCTGGGGCCAACGTCCTGACTTTC,CASSLSGSGANVLTF
.,TRBV15,TRBJ2-7,.,TGTGCCACCAGCAGAGCCGGGTCAGACTCCCTGTACGAGCAGTACTTC,CATSRAGSDSLYEQYF
TRBD2,TRBV4-1,TRBJ2-3,.,TGCGCCAGCAGCCGGGAAATTGGACTAGCGGGATACACAGATACGCAGTATTTT,CASSREIGLAGYTDTQYF
.,TRBV20-1,TRBJ1-4,.,TGCAGTGCTACGACAGCAACTAATGAAAAACTGTTTTTT,CSATTATNEKLFF
TRBD2,TRBV6-5,TRBJ2-2,once,TGTGCCAGCACCCCGGGAGGGGGGAGAATCGGGGAGCTGTTTTTT,CASTPGGGRIGELFF
.,TRBV10-3,TRBJ1-1,.,TGTGCCATCAGTGAGTCAATAACGGCGAACACTGAAGCTTTCTTT,CAISESITANTEAFF
.,TRBV18,TRBJ2-7,.,TGTGCCAGCTCACCACAGGGGGGTGGATCCTACGAGCAGTACTTC,CASSPQGGGSYEQYF
.,TRBV19,TRBJ2-7,.,TGTGCCAGTAGTTGGAGGGTTAGCTCCTACGAGCAGTACTTC,CASSWRVSSYEQYF
.,TRBV9,TRBJ2-5,.,TGTGCCAGCAGCGGACTAAAACAGCGGTACCAAGAGACCCAGTACTTC,CASSGLKQRYQETQYF
.,TRBV20-1,TRBJ1-4,.,TGCAGTGCTAGACGAGGTACACGGAATGAAAAACTGTTTTTT,CSARRGTRNEKLFF
.,TRBV30,TRBJ1-1,.,TGTGCCTGGGACAGAGACATGAACACTGAAGCTTTCTTT,CAWDRDMNTEAFF
TRBD2,TRBV6-1,TRBJ2-1,.,TGTGCCAGCAGTGAAGCAGGGGGACTAGCGGGGTTATACAATGAGCAGTTCTTC,CASSEAGGLAGLYNEQFF
.,TRBV9,TRBJ2-7,.,TGTGCCAGCAGCGCGGTAGAGGGGCCCTACGAGCAGTACTTC,CASSAVEGPYEQYF
TRBD1,TRBV9,TRBJ2-3,.,TGTGCCAGCAGCGTAGCGGGACAGGGGCTAGATACGCAGTATTTT,CASSVAGQGLDTQYF
.,TRBV12-3/TRBV12-4,TRBJ2-1,few,TGTGCCAGCAGTATATTCAGGAACAATGAGCAGTTCTTC,CASSIFRNNEQFF
.,TRBV4-2,TRBJ2-7,.,TGTGCCAGCAGCCAAGATAGGGGCACCGCCTACGAGCAGTACTTC,CASSQDRGTAYEQYF
.,TRBV9,TRBJ2-1,.,TGTGCCAGCAGCCCTAGCTGGAGGGCCGGCAATGAGCAGTTCTTC,CASSPSWRAGNEQFF
.,TRBV20-1,TRBJ1-2,.,TGCAGTGCTAGAGTTGTAGGGGGTTACCACAACTATGGCTACACCTTC,CSARVVGGYHNYGYTF